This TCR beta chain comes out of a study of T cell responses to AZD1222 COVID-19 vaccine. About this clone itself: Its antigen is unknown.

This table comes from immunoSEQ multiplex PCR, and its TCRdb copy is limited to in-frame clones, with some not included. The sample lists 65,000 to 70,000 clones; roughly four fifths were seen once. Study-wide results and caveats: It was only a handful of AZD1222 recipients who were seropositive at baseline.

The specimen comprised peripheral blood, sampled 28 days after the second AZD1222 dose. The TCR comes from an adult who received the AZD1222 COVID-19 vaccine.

Written as DNA, the CDR3 is TGTGCCAGCATTAATTTGGGGACCCGGGGGAGACCCCAGCATTTT. It is translated as CASINLGTRGRPQHF. This chain connects TRBV6-5 to TRBJ1-5, with D perhaps matching TRBD1 (5 bases). The germline V gene has CDR1 MNHEY and CDR2 SVGAGI. The CDR3 extends over 15 amino acids. With 7 bases removed from V and 10 bases from J, the gap between germline ends came to 23 bases.